This T cell receptor (beta chain) was captured by sequencing in a study of CD8 T cells in ankylosing spondylitis (TCRdb year 2017). Study-level background: T cell receptor beta repertoires were profiled in healthy donors and ankylosing spondylitis patients so that disease-linked TCR variants could be found. In total, the full study cohort was made up of roughly 100 healthy donors and some 26 ankylosing spondylitis patients. Peripheral blood samples were taken, and synovial fluid was additionally collected from ankylosing spondylitis patients.

The CDR3 starts with the cysteine, ends with the phenylalanine, and has 13 residues. Just CDR3 DNA is preserved here, 39 bases in frame from base 1. For CDR1 and CDR2, the germline V gene (reference sequence) lists LNHDA and SQIVND. The junction carries 12 bases between V and J, which are trimmed by 5 bases and 5 bases respectively. Of note for this clonotype: It has no known antigen specificity. Base qualities are not recorded, but no much larger clone differs from it by a single base.

The instrument given in TCRdb is Illumina HiSeq 2500. Quantitative 5'-RACE with molecular barcodes was the method used to prepare the TCR beta libraries. The published analysis was carried out like this. Disease-linked TCR variants were identified with a new computational method built on a probabilistic model of VDJ rearrangement. Using fastp at Q25 and MiXCR, TCRdb reprocessed the public reads and kept productive beta chains. Every CDR3 protein is listed once, alongside the most common genes and DNA of its rows. None of the V and J calls come from the authors' own analysis; TCRdb made them. The sample has about 360,000 distinct CDR3 sequences on record, about 14% of them singletons. The top ten clones comprise 0.85% to 1.4% of the sample. Broader findings and caveats from the paper: According to the report, matched synovial fluid samples from ankylosing spondylitis patients were significantly enriched for the disease-linked clones. Blood from ankylosing spondylitis patients appeared to be characterized by a TCR beta motif made up of under ten highly homologous amino acid variants. Some of the motif variants had been reported before in the synovial fluid and blood of reactive arthritis patients, a finding that suggests common disease-initiation mechanisms. The disease-linked clones had a CD8+ phenotype and were found at relatively low frequencies in peripheral blood.

This sequence originates from a male donor with ankylosing spondylitis or in good health (not recorded which). The sample consisted of blood, either unsorted or a sorted T cell fraction (not recorded which). The chain joins TRBV19 to TRBJ2-5, with the identity of the D gene unclear. The nucleotide sequence reads as follows: TGTGCCAGTAGTGAGGCAATCGGGGAGACCCAGTACTTC. This codes for CASSEAIGETQYF.